This TCR beta chain was sequenced in a study of T-cell memory formation after mild COVID-19. cDNA libraries for TCR alpha and TCR beta, carrying sample barcodes and UMIs, came from 5'RACE with constant-segment primers. A single record per CDR3 protein comes from TCRdb applying MiXCR to the 5' RACE reads. The sample holds fewer than 110,000 distinct CDR3 sequences; over 13% are singletons and the top ten take 35% to 40%. Regarding the study as a whole: The CD4+ clones that contracted clustered mainly within CM and EM, and the CD8+ clones concentrated in EMRA.

For this clonotype: Its antigen is as yet unknown.

Sample: PBMCs or a T cell subset sorted from them (not recorded which). The sequence was obtained from a man between 18 and 29 years old who had mild COVID-19 (a few samples of this study predate the infection). Cell type and time point are not known.

The CDR3 DNA follows: TGTGCCAGCAGCGTGGGGTACTACGAGCAGTACTTC. Encoded protein: CASSVGYYEQYF. The chain is built from TRBV7-9 and TRBJ2-7, with unresolved D. Germline loops: CDR1 SEHNR, CDR2 FQNEAQ (reference sequence). With 5 bases removed from V and 3 bases from J, the gap between germline ends came to 8 bases. CDR3 length: 12 residues.